Listed below are T cell receptor beta chains from one sample, sequenced in a study of blood T cell repertoires in COVID-19. Profiled with immunoSEQ multiplex PCR; TCRdb holds only in-frame clones, not every one. Among 450,000 or so clones listed, roughly 87% were seen once. The sequencing input was peripheral blood. Receptors were obtained from a man aged 18 to 30 with COVID-19, enrolled during active disease. Both conserved end residues are part of each CDR3. A D gene is named only where the DNA matches it firmly. Where a row states a size, it is once, few, many or the class of an expanded clone; other rows omit it.

CDR3 length: 13
clone size: -
D gene: -
V gene: TRBV11-2
J gene: TRBJ1-1
CDR3 protein: CASSLETRLEAFF
CDR3 DNA: TGTGCCAGCAGCTTAGAGACCAGGCTTGAAGCTTTCTTT

CDR3 length: 14
clone size: -
D gene: -
V gene: TRBV6-5
J gene: TRBJ1-1
CDR3 protein: CASSYFRGDTEAFF
CDR3 DNA: TGTGCCAGCAGTTACTTTCGGGGGGACACTGAAGCTTTCTTT

CDR3 length: 18
clone size: -
D gene: TRBD2
V gene: TRBV9
J gene: TRBJ2-2
CDR3 protein: CASSVPLVAGGGPGELFF
CDR3 DNA: TGTGCCAGCAGCGTACCCCTTGTGGCGGGAGGAGGTCCCGGGGAGCTGTTTTTT

CDR3 length: 18
clone size: -
D gene: TRBD1
V gene: TRBV19
J gene: TRBJ2-6
CDR3 protein: CASSIETGGFSGANVLTF
CDR3 DNA: TGTGCCAGTAGTATTGAGACAGGGGGCTTTTCTGGGGCCAACGTCCTGACTTTC

CDR3 length: 12
clone size: -
D gene: -
V gene: TRBV29-1
J gene: TRBJ1-3
CDR3 protein: CSGRAGGNTIYF
CDR3 DNA: TGCAGCGGCAGGGCTGGAGGAAACACCATATATTTT

CDR3 length: 13
clone size: -
D gene: -
V gene: TRBV12-3/TRBV12-4
J gene: TRBJ2-7
CDR3 protein: CASTLGQYYEQYF
CDR3 DNA: TGTGCCAGCACCCTTGGCCAATACTACGAGCAGTACTTC

CDR3 length: 14
clone size: -
D gene: TRBD1
V gene: TRBV27
J gene: TRBJ1-6
CDR3 protein: CASSRDSLNSPLHF
CDR3 DNA: TGTGCCAGCAGTCGGGACAGCCTTAATTCACCCCTCCACTTT

CDR3 length: 14
clone size: -
D gene: -
V gene: TRBV6-5
J gene: TRBJ1-4
CDR3 protein: CASRSDSYNEKLFF
CDR3 DNA: TGTGCCAGCAGATCGGACAGCTATAATGAAAAACTGTTTTTT

CDR3 length: 13
clone size: -
D gene: TRBD2
V gene: TRBV6-5
J gene: TRBJ2-5
CDR3 protein: CASGTSGSETQYF
CDR3 DNA: TGTGCCAGCGGGACTAGCGGGTCTGAGACCCAGTACTTC

CDR3 length: 15
clone size: -
D gene: -
V gene: TRBV6-6
J gene: TRBJ2-5
CDR3 protein: CASSRLTGYQETQYF
CDR3 DNA: TGTGCCAGCAGTAGGCTTACAGGCTACCAAGAGACCCAGTACTTC

CDR3 length: 15
clone size: -
D gene: -
V gene: TRBV2
J gene: TRBJ2-5
CDR3 protein: CASSWGVGSQETQYF
CDR3 DNA: TGTGCCAGCAGTTGGGGGGTAGGGTCCCAAGAGACCCAGTACTTC

CDR3 length: 16
clone size: -
D gene: -
V gene: TRBV4-1
J gene: TRBJ2-1
CDR3 protein: CASSQASGSYDNEQFF
CDR3 DNA: TGCGCCAGCAGCCAAGCGAGCGGCTCGTACGACAATGAGCAGTTCTTC

CDR3 length: 15
clone size: once
D gene: TRBD1
V gene: TRBV24-1
J gene: TRBJ2-1
CDR3 protein: CATSDLGQTGYEQFF
CDR3 DNA: TGTGCCACCAGTGATTTGGGTCAGACAGGGTATGAGCAGTTCTTC

CDR3 length: 13
clone size: -
D gene: -
V gene: TRBV7-6
J gene: TRBJ2-7
CDR3 protein: CASSATQGYEQYF
CDR3 DNA: TGTGCCAGCAGCGCGACACAGGGTTACGAGCAGTACTTC

CDR3 length: 12
clone size: -
D gene: -
V gene: TRBV30
J gene: TRBJ1-6
CDR3 protein: CAWSRDNSPLHF
CDR3 DNA: TGTGCCTGGAGCAGGGATAATTCACCCCTCCACTTT

CDR3 length: 18
clone size: few
D gene: -
V gene: TRBV3-1/TRBV3-2
J gene: TRBJ2-7
CDR3 protein: CASSQAGLRDTSSYEQYF
CDR3 DNA: TGTGCCAGCAGCCAAGCCGGACTCCGGGACACCAGCTCCTACGAGCAGTACTTC

CDR3 length: 16
clone size: -
D gene: TRBD1
V gene: TRBV5-4
J gene: TRBJ2-1
CDR3 protein: CASSLTGQGASNEQFF
CDR3 DNA: TGTGCCAGCAGCCTGACAGGACAGGGGGCGAGCAATGAGCAGTTCTTC

CDR3 length: 16
clone size: -
D gene: TRBD1
V gene: TRBV6-6
J gene: TRBJ1-6
CDR3 protein: CASSSSGTGGLSPLHF
CDR3 DNA: TGTGCCAGCAGCTCTTCCGGGACAGGGGGATTGTCACCCCTCCACTTT

CDR3 length: 15
clone size: few
D gene: -
V gene: TRBV24-1
J gene: TRBJ2-2
CDR3 protein: CATSDAGREAGELFF
CDR3 DNA: TGTGCCACCAGTGACGCAGGGCGTGAGGCCGGGGAGCTGTTTTTT

CDR3 length: 14
clone size: -
D gene: TRBD1
V gene: TRBV2
J gene: TRBJ1-4
CDR3 protein: CASSGEGAGEKLFF
CDR3 DNA: TGTGCCAGCAGTGGAGAGGGGGCGGGGGAAAAACTGTTTTTT

CDR3 length: 15
clone size: few
D gene: -
V gene: TRBV6-5
J gene: TRBJ2-5
CDR3 protein: CASSYSRHGQETQYF
CDR3 DNA: TGTGCCAGCAGTTACTCCCGACATGGCCAAGAGACCCAGTACTTC

CDR3 length: 16
clone size: -
D gene: TRBD2
V gene: TRBV2
J gene: TRBJ2-7
CDR3 protein: CASSRVLPSGSDEQYF
CDR3 DNA: TGTGCCAGCAGCCGCGTTCTGCCTAGCGGGAGTGACGAGCAGTACTTC

CDR3 length: 17
clone size: -
D gene: TRBD2
V gene: TRBV27
J gene: TRBJ2-7
CDR3 protein: CASSFVRKAGGAYEQYF
CDR3 DNA: TGTGCCAGCAGTTTTGTCCGAAAAGCGGGGGGCGCCTACGAGCAGTACTTC

CDR3 length: 17
clone size: few
D gene: -
V gene: TRBV5-4
J gene: TRBJ2-1
CDR3 protein: CASSPRQFPFSYNEQFF
CDR3 DNA: TGTGCCAGCAGCCCCCGACAGTTCCCATTCTCCTACAATGAGCAGTTCTTC

CDR3 length: 14
clone size: -
D gene: -
V gene: TRBV19
J gene: TRBJ2-7
CDR3 protein: CASRNLGGAYEQYF
CDR3 DNA: TGTGCCAGTAGGAACTTAGGCGGGGCCTACGAGCAGTACTTC

CDR3 length: 20
clone size: -
D gene: TRBD2
V gene: TRBV9
J gene: TRBJ2-1
CDR3 protein: CASSPGRGLEGESSYNEQFF
CDR3 DNA: TGTGCCAGCAGCCCTGGACGAGGACTAGAGGGTGAGAGCTCCTACAATGAGCAGTTCTTC

CDR3 length: 13
clone size: -
D gene: -
V gene: TRBV6-5
J gene: TRBJ1-5
CDR3 protein: CASRPGGNQPQHF
CDR3 DNA: TGTGCCAGCAGACCGGGGGGCAATCAGCCCCAGCATTTT

CDR3 length: 15
clone size: -
D gene: TRBD2
V gene: TRBV7-8
J gene: TRBJ2-1
CDR3 protein: CASSHLAGVNNEQFF
CDR3 DNA: TGTGCCAGCAGCCATCTAGCGGGAGTCAACAATGAGCAGTTCTTC

CDR3 length: 12
clone size: -
D gene: -
V gene: TRBV11-2
J gene: TRBJ2-5
CDR3 protein: CASSAYQETQYF
CDR3 DNA: TGTGCCAGCTCTGCGTACCAAGAGACCCAGTACTTC

CDR3 length: 13
clone size: few
D gene: TRBD1
V gene: TRBV5-1
J gene: TRBJ1-1
CDR3 protein: CASSSGQAAEAFF
CDR3 DNA: TGCGCCAGCAGCTCAGGACAGGCGGCTGAAGCTTTCTTT

CDR3 length: 16
clone size: -
D gene: -
V gene: TRBV10-2
J gene: TRBJ2-7
CDR3 protein: CASSESRTDRTPRQYF
CDR3 DNA: TGCGCCAGCAGTGAGTCTCGGACCGACAGGACTCCAAGGCAGTACTTC

CDR3 length: 13
clone size: few
D gene: -
V gene: TRBV3-1/TRBV3-2
J gene: TRBJ1-2
CDR3 protein: CASSPAAGYGYTF
CDR3 DNA: TGTGCCAGCAGCCCGGCCGCGGGCTATGGCTACACCTTC

CDR3 length: 15
clone size: -
D gene: TRBD2
V gene: TRBV5-4
J gene: TRBJ2-3
CDR3 protein: CASSSGGLAGGTQYF
CDR3 DNA: TGTGCCAGCAGCTCGGGGGGACTAGCGGGAGGCACGCAGTATTTT

CDR3 length: 19
clone size: -
D gene: -
V gene: TRBV12-5
J gene: TRBJ2-1
CDR3 protein: CASGLVLSQTRRSYNEQFF
CDR3 DNA: TGTGCTAGTGGTTTGGTACTATCCCAGACTAGACGCTCCTACAATGAGCAGTTCTTC

CDR3 length: 14
clone size: -
D gene: -
V gene: TRBV27
J gene: TRBJ2-1
CDR3 protein: CASSLALSYNEQFF
CDR3 DNA: TGTGCCAGCAGTTTGGCTCTCTCCTACAATGAGCAGTTCTTC

CDR3 length: 16
clone size: -
D gene: TRBD1
V gene: TRBV19
J gene: TRBJ2-3
CDR3 protein: CASTSLGQGKLDTQYF
CDR3 DNA: TGTGCCAGTACCTCACTCGGACAGGGCAAGCTAGATACGCAGTATTTT

CDR3 length: 13
clone size: few
D gene: -
V gene: TRBV7-6
J gene: TRBJ2-7
CDR3 protein: CASGGWESYEQYF
CDR3 DNA: TGTGCCAGCGGCGGTTGGGAGTCCTACGAGCAGTACTTC

CDR3 length: 12
clone size: once
D gene: -
V gene: TRBV6-1
J gene: TRBJ2-1
CDR3 protein: CASSDTGNEQFF
CDR3 DNA: TGTGCCAGCAGTGATACAGGCAATGAGCAGTTCTTC

CDR3 length: 15
clone size: -
D gene: TRBD1
V gene: TRBV5-8
J gene: TRBJ2-3
CDR3 protein: CASSLKGARSDTQYF
CDR3 DNA: TGTGCCAGCAGCTTAAAGGGGGCCAGATCAGATACGCAGTATTTT

CDR3 length: 16
clone size: -
D gene: TRBD2
V gene: TRBV19
J gene: TRBJ2-1
CDR3 protein: CASSTRLAGVHNEQFF
CDR3 DNA: TGTGCCAGTAGTACCCGACTAGCGGGAGTGCACAATGAGCAGTTCTTC

CDR3 length: 12
clone size: -
D gene: -
V gene: TRBV7-9
J gene: TRBJ2-3
CDR3 protein: CASSNAVDTQYF
CDR3 DNA: TGTGCCAGCAGCAACGCGGTAGATACGCAGTATTTT

CDR3 length: 17
clone size: once
D gene: TRBD1
V gene: TRBV18
J gene: TRBJ2-6
CDR3 protein: CASSPGTGYSGANVLTF
CDR3 DNA: TGTGCCAGCTCACCAGGGACAGGGTACTCTGGGGCCAACGTCCTGACTTTC

CDR3 length: 14
clone size: -
D gene: -
V gene: TRBV3-1/TRBV3-2
J gene: TRBJ1-4
CDR3 protein: CASRGTATNEKLFF
CDR3 DNA: TGTGCCAGCAGAGGGACTGCAACTAATGAAAAACTGTTTTTT

CDR3 length: 15
clone size: -
D gene: TRBD2
V gene: TRBV4-2
J gene: TRBJ2-3
CDR3 protein: CASIGSSGGSDTQYF
CDR3 DNA: TGTGCCAGCATTGGTAGTAGCGGGGGCTCAGATACGCAGTATTTT

CDR3 length: 14
clone size: -
D gene: -
V gene: TRBV5-1
J gene: TRBJ1-3
CDR3 protein: CASSEDSSGNTIYF
CDR3 DNA: TGCGCCAGCAGCGAGGACTCCTCTGGAAACACCATATATTTT

CDR3 length: 14
clone size: -
D gene: TRBD1
V gene: TRBV7-6
J gene: TRBJ1-5
CDR3 protein: CASSLDRGYQPQHF
CDR3 DNA: TGTGCCAGCAGCCTGGACAGGGGTTATCAGCCCCAGCATTTT

CDR3 length: 14
clone size: -
D gene: -
V gene: TRBV27
J gene: TRBJ2-7
CDR3 protein: CASSYGPGAYEQYF
CDR3 DNA: TGTGCCAGCAGCTATGGGCCAGGGGCCTACGAGCAGTACTTC

CDR3 length: 14
clone size: -
D gene: TRBD2
V gene: TRBV19
J gene: TRBJ2-7
CDR3 protein: CASRLAGGRYEQYF
CDR3 DNA: TGTGCCAGTCGACTAGCGGGGGGCCGTTACGAGCAGTACTTC

CDR3 length: 14
clone size: -
D gene: -
V gene: TRBV6-6
J gene: TRBJ1-6
CDR3 protein: CASIDTQIGSPLHF
CDR3 DNA: TGTGCCAGCATCGACACCCAAATCGGCTCACCCCTCCACTTT

CDR3 length: 15
clone size: -
D gene: TRBD2
V gene: TRBV5-8
J gene: TRBJ2-1
CDR3 protein: CASSLAVAGVGEQFF
CDR3 DNA: TGTGCCAGCAGCTTGGCGGTAGCGGGAGTCGGTGAGCAGTTCTTC

CDR3 length: 14
clone size: few
D gene: TRBD2
V gene: TRBV27
J gene: TRBJ2-1
CDR3 protein: CASSFLAGLNEQFF
CDR3 DNA: TGTGCCAGCAGTTTCCTAGCGGGGCTCAATGAGCAGTTCTTC

CDR3 length: 14
clone size: once
D gene: TRBD1
V gene: TRBV30
J gene: TRBJ2-5
CDR3 protein: CAWSYRGFPETQYF
CDR3 DNA: TGTGCCTGGAGTTACAGGGGTTTCCCAGAGACCCAGTACTTC

CDR3 length: 14
clone size: -
D gene: TRBD2
V gene: TRBV11-1
J gene: TRBJ2-1
CDR3 protein: CASSFGLAGNEQFF
CDR3 DNA: TGTGCCAGCAGCTTTGGTCTAGCGGGCAATGAGCAGTTCTTC

CDR3 length: 10
clone size: -
D gene: -
V gene: TRBV12-3/TRBV12-4
J gene: TRBJ1-1
CDR3 protein: CASSPPEAFF
CDR3 DNA: TGTGCCAGCAGTCCCCCGGAAGCTTTCTTT

CDR3 length: 15
clone size: -
D gene: TRBD1
V gene: TRBV2
J gene: TRBJ2-7
CDR3 protein: CASSESRQGPYEQYF
CDR3 DNA: TGTGCCAGCAGTGAATCCCGACAGGGTCCCTACGAGCAGTACTTC

CDR3 length: 14
clone size: -
D gene: TRBD2
V gene: TRBV10-3
J gene: TRBJ2-3
CDR3 protein: CATNPSGGTDTQYF
CDR3 DNA: TGTGCCACTAATCCTAGCGGGGGCACAGATACGCAGTATTTT

CDR3 length: 14
clone size: -
D gene: -
V gene: TRBV5-1
J gene: TRBJ2-7
CDR3 protein: CASTPGDRSYEQYF
CDR3 DNA: TGCGCCAGCACCCCAGGGGATCGGTCCTACGAGCAGTACTTC

CDR3 length: 17
clone size: -
D gene: TRBD2
V gene: TRBV2
J gene: TRBJ2-2
CDR3 protein: CASSGGRLAVGTGELFF
CDR3 DNA: TGTGCCAGCAGCGGAGGCCGACTAGCGGTAGGGACCGGGGAGCTGTTTTTT